The 8 T cell receptor beta chains in this list originate from one sample, sequenced in a study of cytomegalovirus exposure and HLA in healthy donors. PCR primers comprised 60 Vbeta and 13 Jbeta primers. Libraries were prepared by immunoSEQ multiplex PCR; TCRdb keeps only in-frame clonotypes and omits some of them. Here the sample spans some 120,000 clones, over 60% being singletons. The sample was PBMCs. These receptor sequences come from a man aged 25-45 years in good health and CMV-seropositive.

In the case of this clone: This CDR3 is also generated by other DNA sequences in the sample. The J gene is TRBJ2-1, the V gene TRBV7-2; 9 bases map to TRBD2. Germline assignment: CDR1 SGHTA and CDR2 FQGNSA. Trimming at V came to 7 bases and at J to 6 bases, leaving 13 bases not matched to a gene. CDR3 length: 16 residues. The DNA of the CDR3 is TGTGCCAGCAACCTCGTCGGCGGGGGGGTCCTCAATGAGCAGTTCTTC. Its translation: CASNLVGGGVLNEQFF.

This chain joins TRBV4-1 and TRBJ1-1; D not resolved. This CDR3 spans 15 amino acids. Trimming removed 3 bases at V and 5 bases at J, with 16 bases between. CDR1 and CDR2 from the germline V gene are MGHRA and YSYEKL. The CDR3 DNA follows: TGCGCCAGCAGCCATGGGAGGGCCGTTGGGACTGAAGCTTTCTTT. Protein sequence: CASSHGRAVGTEAFF.

The rearrangement uses TRBV21-1 and TRBJ1-2; TRBD1 was called by the table and not checked on the DNA. TRBV21-1 is marked as a pseudogene. This CDR3 comprises 15 residues. The DNA for the CDR3 is TGTGCCAGCAGCAAAAGGGGCCAGTCCCCCTATGGCTACCCCTTC. It encodes CASSKRGQSPYGYPF.

The rearrangement links TRBV18 to TRBJ2-7, with 9 positions matching TRBD1. The CDR3 has 15 residues. V was pared by 4 bases and J by 0 bases, with 4 bases of the junction left unmatched. Germline CDR1 reads KGHSH; CDR2 reads LQKENI. Written as DNA, the CDR3 is TGTGCCAGCTCACTAGACAGGGGGAGCTCCTACGAGCAGTACTTC. Amino acids: CASSLDRGSSYEQYF.

V gene TRBV18 combines with J gene TRBJ1-4; a possible D gene is TRBD1 (6 bases). Trimming shortened V by 8 bases and J by 6 bases, and 19 bases separated the two germline ends. In germline, CDR1 is KGHSH, CDR2 LQKENI. This CDR3 region has 15 residues. Here the CDR3 reads CASRPPGAADEKLFF. The DNA of the CDR3 is TGTGCCAGCCGACCCCCAGGGGCGGCGGATGAAAAACTGTTTTTT.

This clone was counted only a few times. V is TRBV19 and J is TRBJ2-7, with D perhaps TRBD1 (5 bases). This CDR3 region has 13 residues. In germline, CDR1 is LNHDA, CDR2 SQIVND (reference sequence). The V and J ends lost 6 bases and 6 bases respectively, with 15 bases between them. The CDR3 loop reads CASSQSREGEQYF. CDR3 DNA sequence: TGTGCCAGTAGCCAGAGCAGGGAAGGCGAGCAGTACTTC.

The CDR3 DNA sequence: TGTGCCATCAGTGAAGCGGGGGGGCGAGACACCGGGGAGCTGTTTTTT. As protein: CAISEAGGRDTGELFF. The V gene is TRBV10-3, the J gene TRBJ2-2; 10 positions match TRBD2. The CDR3 has 16 amino acids. Per germline, CDR1 ENHRY and CDR2 SYGVKD. After removal of 3 bases from V and 3 bases from J, the junction contained 4 bases not matched to a gene.

This sequence joins TRBV6-1 and TRBJ1-3; the match to TRBD1 covers 8 bases. The germline V gene encodes CDR1 MNHNS and CDR2 SASEGT. The length of the CDR3 is 15 residues. The J segment lost 2 bases and the V segment lost 7 bases, leaving 7 bases of the junction unmatched. DNA for the CDR3: TGTGCCAGCAAATCGACAGGGGATCCTGGAAACACCATATATTTT. Translating gives CASKSTGDPGNTIYF.